The text below deals with one T cell receptor beta chain. CDR1 and CDR2 from the germline V gene are SGHVS and FQNEAQ. The CDR3 contains 14 residues. V gave up 4 bases and J gave up 3 bases; unmatched junction bases: 3. This sample is drawn from a study of T cell changes during pregnancy in multiple sclerosis. The repertoire was sequenced with immunoSEQ multiplex PCR; TCRdb's copy has only in-frame clones and lacks some. The table includes around 70,000 clones, roughly 92% detected once. The source of this sequence is a female donor with multiple sclerosis, enrolled in a pregnancy study. The chain employs TRBV7-8 and TRBJ2-5; 9 bases line up with TRBD1. The specimen was peripheral blood, collected before pregnancy. The chain's CDR3 is CASSSRDREETQYF. The CDR3 DNA follows: TGTGCCAGCAGCTCCCGGGACAGGGAAGAGACCCAGTACTTC.